This T cell receptor beta chain was documented in a study of blood T cell repertoires in COVID-19. Study overall: The study drew acute and convalescent COVID-19 samples from the United States, Italy and Spain.

Original analysis: Reference gene primers were amplified, and this amplification served to estimate nucleated cell counts. Generated by immunoSEQ multiplex PCR, the TCRdb table keeps only in-frame clones and is missing some. The DNA gave D and trimming, while V, J and clone size come from that table. The sample yields a few hundred thousand clones, roughly 88% seen once. The germline V and J ends were trimmed by 1 base and 6 bases, with 12 bases remaining between them. The CDR3 consists of 15 residues. Germline lookup yields CDR1 LNHDA and CDR2 SQIVND (reference sequence). The sample consisted of peripheral blood. This TCR derives from a woman in her twenties or thirties with active or convalescent COVID-19. The chain uses TRBV19 and TRBJ1-4; D is uncertain. CDR3 in amino acids: CASSIAPTVDEKLFF. The DNA for the CDR3 is TGTGCCAGTAGTATAGCGCCTACGGTAGATGAAAAACTGTTTTTT.